The 25 T cell receptor beta chains reported below all come from one sample, sequenced in a study of PD-L1 blockade in urothelial cancer. Time point specified: peripheral blood 6 weeks after treatment start. Measured with immunoSEQ multiplex PCR; TCRdb has only the in-frame clones, and not every one. The sample has tens of thousands of clones; about 90% are singletons. The specimen was PBMCs, collected around atezolizumab (anti-PD-L1) treatment. The receptors were gathered from a man aged 55-75 years with urothelial cancer.

The CDR3 DNA is TGCGCCAGCAGCTTGGTGCCGGGATTCTACGAGCAGTACTTC. Protein: CASSLVPGFYEQYF. V usage is TRBV5-1 and J usage is TRBJ2-7; perhaps TRBD2 as D (5 bases). The length of the CDR3 is 14 residues. Germline V gene sequence: CDR1 SGHRS, CDR2 YFSETQ. V lost 0 bases and J lost 3, with 10 bases in between.

The rearrangement joins TRBV5-8 to TRBJ1-5; 7 bases agree with TRBD1. The length of the CDR3 is 14 residues. The V segment lost 4 bases and the J segment 3 bases; nucleotides outside the gene matches: 4. Germline-derived CDR1 and CDR2 are SGHTS and YDEGEE. The CDR3 loop is CASSLGQNNQPQHF. Written as DNA, the CDR3 is TGTGCCAGCAGCCTGGGACAGAACAATCAGCCCCAGCATTTT.

This chain uses TRBV19 with TRBJ1-6, with D unclear. V was trimmed by 6 bases and J by 7 bases, leaving 7 bases between them. The CDR3 length is 12 residues. The germline CDR1 and CDR2 sequences are LNHDA and SQIVND (reference sequence). The CDR3: CASSSENSPLHF. The CDR3 region has the DNA TGTGCCAGTAGCTCGGAGAATTCACCCCTCCACTTT.

V gene TRBV5-4 combines with J gene TRBJ2-3; TRBD2 matches at 11 bases. The CDR3 is made up of 16 amino acids. V shed 5 bases and J 0 bases; nucleotides not matched to a gene: 5. Germline V gene data show CDR1 as SGHNT and CDR2 as YYREEE (reference sequence). CDR3 protein: CASRSGTSGSTDTQYF. CDR3 in DNA: TGTGCCAGCAGGTCCGGGACTAGCGGAAGCACAGATACGCAGTATTTT.

The chain has TRBV19 and TRBJ1-1; D is uncertain. CDR1 and CDR2 from the germline V gene are LNHDA and SQIVND (reference sequence). The CDR3 is 11 amino acids. Trimming left V 5 bases short and J 4 bases short, with 5 bases between. The CDR3 sequence: CASSPSTEAFF. The CDR3 DNA is TGTGCCAGTAGTCCGAGCACTGAAGCTTTCTTT. The full variable domain, completed using reference TRBV19 and TRBJ1-1, is DGGITQSPKYLFRKEGQNVTLSCEQNLNHDAMYWYRQDPGQGLRLIYYSQIVNDFQKGDIAEGYSVSREKKESFPLTVTSAQKNPTAFYLCASSPSTEAFFGQGTRLTVV.

The chain uses TRBV29-1 and TRBJ2-7, with a possible D match to TRBD2 (5 bases). The length of the CDR3 is 14 residues. Trimming took off 7 bases at V and 4 bases at J, with 20 bases between the two ends. The germline CDR1 and CDR2 sequences are SQVTM and ANQGSEA. CDR3 nucleotides: TGCAGCGCAGAGGGAGACGGCAGTACGTACGAGCAGTACTTC. Translating gives CSAEGDGSTYEQYF.

This chain connects TRBV18 to TRBJ2-5; no clear D gene. The length of the CDR3 is 14 residues. The germline V gene encodes CDR1 KGHSH and CDR2 LQKENI. V gave up 5 bases and J gave up 5 bases, with 15 bases separating them. The CDR3 loop is CASSEMLDSETQYF. For the CDR3, the DNA is TGTGCCAGCTCAGAGATGCTTGATTCGGAGACCCAGTACTTC.

This chain joins TRBV5-1 and TRBJ2-7; TRBD2 matches 11 bases. V lost 2 bases to trimming and J lost 2 bases; unmatched junction nucleotides: 3. In germline, CDR1 is SGHRS, CDR2 YFSETQ. The CDR3 is 15 residues long. The CDR3 sequence: CASSFSGGGPYEQYF. CDR3 nucleotide sequence: TGCGCCAGCAGCTTTAGCGGGGGGGGTCCCTACGAGCAGTACTTC.

J is TRBJ2-3 and V is TRBV11-3; D unclear. Trimming shortened V by 1 base and J by 6 bases, and 5 bases separated the two germline ends. Germline CDR1 is SGHNT and CDR2 is YENEEA. The CDR3 is 12 amino acids. In DNA, the CDR3 is TGTGCCAGCAGCTTAGTTCCTGATACGCAGTATTTT. This gives the protein CASSLVPDTQYF.

This clone appeared once. The chain employs TRBV18 and TRBJ2-2; 9 bases fit TRBD1. The junction had 2 bases not matched to a gene; V was cut back by 3 bases and J by 3 bases. The germline CDR1 and CDR2 sequences are KGHSH and LQKENI. The CDR3 spans 15 residues. The CDR3 reads CASSPRTGDTGELFF. CDR3 coding DNA: TGTGCCAGCTCACCGAGGACAGGGGACACCGGGGAGCTGTTTTTT.

V is TRBV6-5 and J is TRBJ2-1, with D unclear. The CDR3 extends over 13 amino acids. The V and J ends lost 6 bases and 5 bases respectively, with 11 bases between them. The germline CDR1 and CDR2 sequences are MNHEY and SVGAGI. CDR3 in DNA: TGTGCCAGCAGCCTAATAGGAGACAATGAGCAGTTCTTC. Protein: CASSLIGDNEQFF.

This clone was detected only once. The rearrangement links TRBV7-3 to TRBJ2-1, with 11 bases that match TRBD2. The CDR3 length is 15 residues. Looked up from germline, CDR1 is SGHTA and CDR2 is FQGTGA. Trimming removed 5 bases from V and 8 bases from J; junction bases left unmatched: 8. Written as DNA, the CDR3 is TGTGCCAGCAGCATTAGCGGGGGGGCCCCCGATGAGCAGTTCTTC. Translating it yields CASSISGGAPDEQFF.

V is TRBV7-9 and J is TRBJ1-4; D is perhaps TRBD1 (6 bases). Trimming stripped 0 bases from V and 7 bases from J, with 12 bases between. Looked up from germline, CDR1 is SEHNR and CDR2 is FQNEAQ (reference sequence). The CDR3 runs to 15 residues. The DNA of the CDR3 is TGTGCCAGCAGCTTAGCGGGGGGGGCGCCTGAAAAACTGTTTTTT. Translating it yields CASSLAGGAPEKLFF.

This sequence joins TRBV7-9 and TRBJ1-6; maybe TRBD1 (5 bases). The CDR3 is 15 amino acids. The ends were cut back, 2 bases at V and 5 bases at J, with 10 bases in the middle. CDR1 and CDR2 from the germline V gene are SEHNR and FQNEAQ (reference sequence). CDR3 residues: CASSLLTANNSPLHF. CDR3 in DNA: TGTGCCAGCAGCTTACTGACAGCTAATAATTCACCCCTCCACTTT. The full variable domain, with the rest looked up from reference TRBV7-9 and TRBJ1-6, is DTGVSQNPRHKITKRGQNVTFRCDPISEHNRLYWYRQTLGQGPEFLTYFQNEAQLEKSRLLSDRFSAERPKGSFSTLEIQRTEQGDSAMYLCASSLLTANNSPLHFGNGTRLTVT.

This chain joins TRBV6-5 and TRBJ2-5; 9 positions match TRBD1. This CDR3 is built from 15 residues. Trimming took 7 bases from V and 1 from J; bases not matched to a gene: 7. The germline V gene encodes CDR1 MNHEY and CDR2 SVGAGI. CDR3 coding DNA: TGTGCCAGCATTAAGGACAGGGGCTCCCAAGAGACCCAGTACTTC. Protein product: CASIKDRGSQETQYF.

The chain joins TRBV4-1 to TRBJ1-1; 7 nucleotides agree with TRBD1. The CDR3 sequence is 14 residues long. V lost 3 bases to trimming and J lost 6 bases; unmatched junction nucleotides: 7. Germline V gene data show CDR1 as MGHRA and CDR2 as YSYEKL. The CDR3 nucleotides read TGCGCCAGCAGCCAGAGACAGGGAATGTCTGAAGCTTTCTTT. Residues: CASSQRQGMSEAFF.

This sequence joins TRBV5-1 and TRBJ2-3; TRBD2 aligns across 7 bases. Trimming took 0 bases from V and 2 from J; bases not matched to a gene: 3. The CDR3 length is 15 residues. Germline values: CDR1 SGHRS, CDR2 YFSETQ. CDR3: CASSLGLADTDTQYF. CDR3 bases: TGCGCCAGCAGCTTGGGACTAGCAGACACAGATACGCAGTATTTT. The complete variable domain, with remaining parts taken from reference TRBV5-1 and TRBJ2-3, reads KAGVTQTPRYLIKTRGQQVTLSCSPISGHRSVSWYQQTPGQGLQFLFEYFSETQRNKGNFPGRFSGRQFSNSRSEMNVSTLELGDSALYLCASSLGLADTDTQYFGPGTRLTVL.

V and J are TRBV4-2 and TRBJ2-7, with D perhaps matching TRBD1 (5 bases). The CDR3 has 14 residues. Deletions cut 5 bases from V and 7 bases from J, with 18 bases between. The germline gives CDR1 LGHNA, CDR2 YNFKEQ. CDR3 bases: TGTGCCAGCAGCATGAGACAGTCAGCCTTAGAGCAGTACTTC. This codes for CASSMRQSALEQYF.

This chain uses TRBV19 with TRBJ1-5; TRBD1 aligns across 7 bases. The CDR3 is 15 amino acids. CDR1 is LNHDA and CDR2 is SQIVND in the germline V gene (reference sequence). The junction had 7 bases not matched to a gene; V was cut back by 6 bases and J by 2 bases. The CDR3 reads CASSTLTGGNQPQHF. CDR3 nucleotide sequence: TGTGCCAGTAGCACCCTCACAGGGGGCAATCAGCCCCAGCATTTT.

The chain combines TRBV5-1 with TRBJ1-2; a weak D match, TRBD1 (5 bases). This CDR3 has 13 residues. Germline V gene lookup returns CDR1 SGHRS and CDR2 YFSETQ. V lost 7 bases and J lost 1, with 11 bases in between. The CDR3 spells CASSGGVNYGYTF. In nucleotides, the CDR3 is TGCGCCAGCTCCGGGGGAGTTAACTATGGCTACACCTTC.

In its sample, this clone was seen once. CDR3 sequence: CASSLLGQGPSSYGYTF. CDR3 DNA sequence: TGCGCCAGCAGCTTGTTGGGACAGGGCCCTTCTAGCTATGGCTACACCTTC. This chain links TRBV5-1 with TRBJ1-2, with 9 bases that match TRBD1. J gave up 4 bases and V 1 base, and 11 bases lay outside the gene matches. This CDR3 comprises 17 residues. Germline CDR1 reads SGHRS; CDR2 reads YFSETQ.

V is TRBV21-1 and J is TRBJ2-1; the table's D call, TRBD2, was not checked against the DNA. TRBV21-1 counts as a pseudogene. CDR3 length equals 15 residues. CDR3 amino acids: CAGLNWALAGGREFF. DNA of the CDR3: TGTGCCGGTCTTAATTGGGCACTAGCGGGAGGGCGGGAGTTCTTC.

This clone has a single count. The chain has TRBV18 and TRBJ1-4, with a possible D match to TRBD1 (5 bases). The germline gives CDR1 KGHSH, CDR2 LQKENI. The CDR3 sequence is 16 residues long. V lost 2 bases and J lost 5, with 15 bases in between. The CDR3 DNA follows: TGTGCCAGCTCACCAAAGGCTCCAGGGCCAAATGAAAAACTGTTTTTT. Its translation: CASSPKAPGPNEKLFF.

V is TRBV5-1 and J is TRBJ1-3; TRBD1 might be the D (5 bases). The CDR3 consists of 17 residues. Trimming took off 4 bases at V and 0 bases at J, with 17 bases between the two ends. CDR1 and CDR2 (germline): SGHRS, YFSETQ. CDR3 sequence (DNA): TGCGCCAGCAGCAACAATCTAGCCGGGGGCTCTGGAAACACCATATATTTT. It codes for CASSNNLAGGSGNTIYF.

This clone has a single count. The chain couples TRBV5-6 to TRBJ2-3, with 11 bases that match TRBD2. This CDR3 is 17 amino acids long. The germline gives CDR1 SGHDT, CDR2 YYEEEE. J gave up 5 bases and V 1 base, and 9 bases lay outside the gene matches. CDR3 residues: CASSLLLAGGVEDTQYF. As DNA, the CDR3 is TGTGCCAGCAGCTTGTTGCTAGCGGGGGGCGTGGAAGATACGCAGTATTTT.